This T cell receptor (beta chain) is from a study of Graves' ophthalmopathy and Graves' hyperthyroidism. This CDR3 contains 15 residues. Germline CDR1 MDHEN, CDR2 SYDVKM. V shed 11 bases and J shed 0 bases, with 20 bases lying between them. From RNA, the CDR3 regions of TCR beta chains were amplified and sequenced. HTBI-primed first-round RT-PCR preceded second-round multiplex PCR. Each CDR3 protein is one row after TCRdb ran MiXCR on the multiplex PCR reads. The profile covers about 400,000 distinct CDR3 sequences, with around 19% appearing a single time and roughly 1.5% taken by the ten largest. This sequence originates from a woman under 30 with Graves' ophthalmopathy. The chain has TRBV28 and TRBJ2-7; D is possibly TRBD1 (5 bases). The sequenced sample consisted of peripheral blood. CDR3 in DNA: TGTGCCGCCGTCCCCTTCGGCAGGGCCTCCTACGAGCAGTACTTC. Residues: CAAVPFGRASYEQYF.